The 2 T cell receptor beta chains below all came from one sample that was sequenced in a study of cytomegalovirus exposure and HLA in healthy donors. 13 Jbeta primers and 60 Vbeta primers were used for the PCR. Data came from immunoSEQ multiplex PCR; TCRdb stores just in-frame clones and leaves some out. The sample has roughly 150,000 clones, around 9.6% seen once; the top ten hold about 1.7%. The material sequenced was PBMCs. The receptors stem from a male donor in good health and CMV-seronegative.

This clone was seen only a few times. The junction and the germline gene differ at one end; a read error may be behind it. The V call is TRBV6-4, the J call TRBJ1-1; D is unresolved. The CDR3 is 13 amino acids. Looked up from germline, CDR1 is MRHNA and CDR2 is SNTAGT. The CDR3 sequence is CEQTVARVTEAFF. In nucleotides, the CDR3 is TGCGAGCAGACGGTCGCTCGGGTCACTGAAGCTTTCTTT.

This clone turned up a few times. The chain links TRBV7-2 to TRBJ2-7; 7 bases agree with TRBD2. V was pared by 2 bases and J by 2 bases, with 3 bases of the junction left unmatched. CDR1 and CDR2 from the germline V gene are SGHTA and FQGNSA. The CDR3 runs to 14 residues. The CDR3 bases are TGTGCCAGCAGCTTAAGGAGCGGGGCCTACGAGCAGTACTTC. This gives the protein CASSLRSGAYEQYF.